This TCR beta chain is from a study of shared clonotypes between healthy human individuals (TCRdb year 2020). For the wider study: The cohort comprised two women and three men aged 18 to 49 years. For each donor, three plates each were used for CD4 naive and CD4 memory, two plates were used for CD8 naive, and one plate was used for CD8 memory. Between about 0.94 and 10 billion PBMCs per donor were obtained by leukapheresis. Blood TCR repertoires of a handful of healthy adults were deeply sequenced to estimate repertoire size and the extent of clonotype sharing between individuals. To increase sequencing depth and limit assay-specific biases, TCR repertoire library preparation and sequencing were carried out by different laboratories using diverse techniques. The paper's findings and limits, for the study overall: Only blood was sampled, and tissue TCR repertoires likely differ from those in blood. Rarefaction of sorted-subset datasets indicated incomplete sequencing despite the large sequencing depth. Naive subsets generally had larger estimated clonotype richness than memory subsets did. Because the study included a small number of donors, the genetic and exposure-history diversity represented was limited. Pairwise subsampling indicated that sequencing depth was expected to affect the degree of clonotype sharing among donors. Compared with non-shared clonotypes, the clonotypes found in all four sorted-subset donors had higher generation probabilities. Sharing across several donors was observed for about 5% of naive CD4, under 4% of naive CD8, over 2% of memory CD4, and approximately 0.41% of memory CD8 clonotypes.

The donors were healthy, HIV-negative adults with no recently reported acute infections or vaccinations. Only Caucasian adults living in Nashville, Tennessee, USA were represented among the donors. CD4+ T cells were enriched by magnetic negative selection, after which naive cells were positively selected on CD45RA and the negative fraction was taken as the memory subset. Blood was obtained by leukapheresis, after which PBMCs were separated by Ficoll-Histopaque density gradient centrifugation and cryopreserved in liquid nitrogen vapor phase. Analytical flow cytometry was used to check the purity and quantity of every magnetically sorted T cell population. From each sorted fraction, genomic DNA was isolated and quantified by UV absorbance on a Nanodrop 2000c. Only a few counts were recorded for this clone. It has no known antigen specificity. It has no much larger one-base neighbor in the sample; base qualities were not kept.

Using the deep immunoSEQ assay, TCR CDR3 regions were amplified from genomic DNA by multiplex PCR. For each cell subset, the extracted genomic DNA was distributed evenly across all wells of several immunoSEQ 96-well plates, and each plate served as one replicate. For sorted subsets, approximately 200 ng of genomic DNA, equivalent to some 30,000 T cell genomes, went into each replicate PCR. Purified libraries were quantified with a Qubit 3.0 fluorometer, sized on a Bioanalyzer 2100, and re-quantified with the KAPA Library Quantification kit. A separate single-read 150-cycle Illumina NextSeq 550 flow cell was used to sequence each immunoSEQ 96-well plate. As for the authors' bioinformatics: Because the immunoSEQ output included only junctional sequences and no quality scores, the filtering could not be the same as the filtering used for full-length reads. To assign V/J genes and CDR3, sequences were annotated against IMGT germline references using PyIR, a Python wrapper for IgBLAST v1.9. Reads with weak V/J assignments (E-value above 1e-6), missing CDR3, stop codons, out-of-frame junctions, or ambiguous translated residues were removed. A V3J clonotype was defined by an identical inferred V gene, J gene, and CDR3 amino acid sequence. Percentage overlap between repertoires was calculated by dividing the number of shared unique clonotypes by the size of the smaller repertoire. Richness of each repertoire was evaluated using RTK rarefaction, the Chao1 estimator, and Recon v2.1 estimates of unobserved clonotypes. Generation probabilities for all TCRbeta clonotypes obtained by the gDNA method from several donors were computed using OLGA. TCRdb retrieved this table from immuneACCESS and kept in-frame rearrangements only. Not all clones are present; in checked studies, unresolved V genes account for under half, and no reason is known for the remainder. For V, J and clone size, that table is used; D and trimming come from the DNA. This sample gives fewer than 850,000 clones in total; about two thirds of them show up just once. The ten top clones hold about 2% of the sample.

The clonotype comes from a woman in her thirties in good health. The sequenced material came from memory CD4+ T cells sorted from blood. This specimen's cell subset or site label, per the study, means: CD45RA-negative fraction.

The CDR3 amino acid sequence is: CASRETGGFYEQYF. The sequence in DNA is TGTGCCAGCAGGGAGACAGGGGGTTTCTACGAGCAGTACTTC. This chain is built from TRBV28 and TRBJ2-7; 9 central nucleotides agree with TRBD1. The CDR3 sequence holds 14 residues, the cysteine and phenylalanine included. Kept here is only the CDR3 DNA, which spans 42 bases and is read in frame from base 1. CDR1 is given as MDHEN and CDR2 as SYDVKM, both from the germline V gene. Trimming leaves V shorter by 6 bases and J shorter by 3 bases, with the junction holding 6 bases beyond the gene matches.